This TCR beta chain is drawn from a study of identical twins. TCRdb redid the calling of the 5' RACE reads with MiXCR, one entry per CDR3 protein. Counted here are 350,000 or so distinct CDR3 sequences, 8.5% to 10% occurring once; the ten biggest clones make up approximately 8.9%. Trimming left V 10 bases short and J 5 bases short, with 18 bases between. The CDR3 runs 14 residues. Germline-derived CDR1 and CDR2 are ENHRY and SYGVKD. This clonotype was observed a few times. This sequence joins TRBV10-3 and TRBJ2-1; D is perhaps TRBD2 (5 bases). The source is a woman between 50 and 59 years old in good health. Material for sequencing was naive T cells sorted from blood. Written as DNA, the CDR3 is TGTGCCACCCGATTAGGAAACGGGAACAATGAGCAGTTCTTC. Amino acid sequence: CATRLGNGNNEQFF.